A selection of T cell receptor beta chains follows, all from one sample in a study of blood T cell repertoires in COVID-19. Method: immunoSEQ multiplex PCR; TCRdb's copy keeps in-frame clones and lacks some. Of about 160,000 clones in the sample, around 86% were seen once. Specimen: peripheral blood. Receptor source: a man between 65 and 85 years old with acute or convalescent COVID-19. Both conserved end residues are part of each CDR3. D genes are given only for firm matches. The size field is filled for only some rows; it gives once, few, many or a size class.

clone size: few; D gene: -; J gene: TRBJ1-5; V gene: TRBV10-3; CDR3 protein: CAISPDSSQPQHF; CDR3 DNA: TGTGCCATCAGTCCCGACAGCTCCCAGCCCCAGCATTTT
clone size: -; D gene: TRBD1; J gene: TRBJ1-5; V gene: TRBV24-1; CDR3 protein: CATSDWGTGDNQPQHF; CDR3 DNA: TGTGCCACCAGTGATTGGGGGACAGGGGACAATCAGCCCCAGCATTTT
clone size: few; D gene: -; J gene: TRBJ1-1; V gene: TRBV27; CDR3 protein: CASSLVGGNTEAFF; CDR3 DNA: TGTGCCAGCAGTTTAGTAGGGGGGAACACTGAAGCTTTCTTT
clone size: once; D gene: TRBD2; J gene: TRBJ2-5; V gene: TRBV5-4; CDR3 protein: CASSSGLAGYQETQYF; CDR3 DNA: TGTGCCAGCAGTTCTGGACTAGCGGGTTACCAAGAGACCCAGTACTTC
clone size: -; D gene: -; J gene: TRBJ1-2; V gene: TRBV28; CDR3 protein: CASSPPSYYGYTF; CDR3 DNA: TGTGCCAGCAGTCCTCCCTCCTACTATGGCTACACCTTC
clone size: -; D gene: TRBD2; J gene: TRBJ2-1; V gene: TRBV7-2; CDR3 protein: CASSLALISGRFNEQFF; CDR3 DNA: TGTGCCAGCAGCTTAGCGCTTATTAGCGGGAGGTTCAATGAGCAGTTCTTC
clone size: -; D gene: TRBD1; J gene: TRBJ1-5; V gene: TRBV6-2/TRBV6-3; CDR3 protein: CASSDRGNQPQHF; CDR3 DNA: TGTGCCAGCAGCGACAGGGGTAATCAGCCCCAGCATTTT
clone size: -; D gene: TRBD2; J gene: TRBJ2-3; V gene: TRBV6-2/TRBV6-3; CDR3 protein: CASSLGLAPDTQYF; CDR3 DNA: TGTGCCAGCAGTTTGGGACTAGCCCCAGATACGCAGTATTTT
clone size: -; D gene: -; J gene: TRBJ2-1; V gene: TRBV2; CDR3 protein: CASSPTGKLYNEQFF; CDR3 DNA: TGTGCCAGCAGTCCCACGGGTAAGCTTTACAATGAGCAGTTCTTC
clone size: -; D gene: -; J gene: TRBJ1-5; V gene: TRBV6-6; CDR3 protein: CASSSAGNSNQPQHF; CDR3 DNA: TGTGCCAGCAGTTCCGCGGGGAATAGCAATCAGCCCCAGCATTTT
clone size: -; D gene: -; J gene: TRBJ2-7; V gene: TRBV18; CDR3 protein: CASSPQRDSYEQYF; CDR3 DNA: TGTGCCAGCTCACCACAGAGGGACTCCTACGAGCAGTACTTC
clone size: -; D gene: TRBD1; J gene: TRBJ1-1; V gene: TRBV29-1; CDR3 protein: CSADTGTGVPGNTEAFF; CDR3 DNA: TGCAGCGCCGATACCGGGACAGGGGTTCCTGGTAACACTGAAGCTTTCTTT
clone size: once; D gene: TRBD2; J gene: TRBJ2-1; V gene: TRBV25-1; CDR3 protein: CASSEGLAGVNEQFF; CDR3 DNA: TGTGCCAGCAGTGAGGGACTAGCGGGAGTGAATGAGCAGTTCTTC
clone size: -; D gene: -; J gene: TRBJ2-1; V gene: TRBV7-3; CDR3 protein: CASGEYNEQFF; CDR3 DNA: TGTGCCAGTGGGGAGTACAATGAGCAGTTCTTC
clone size: few; D gene: -; J gene: TRBJ1-1; V gene: TRBV18; CDR3 protein: CASSPLPGMNTEAFF; CDR3 DNA: TGTGCCAGCTCACCACTACCGGGGATGAACACTGAAGCTTTCTTT
clone size: -; D gene: -; J gene: TRBJ2-3; V gene: TRBV27; CDR3 protein: CASSSSPLGGSTDTQYF; CDR3 DNA: TGTGCCAGCAGTTCTTCCCCACTAGGGGGTAGCACAGATACGCAGTATTTT
clone size: -; D gene: TRBD2; J gene: TRBJ2-1; V gene: TRBV15; CDR3 protein: CATSIGPGLAGSMRYNEQFF; CDR3 DNA: TGTGCCACCAGCATCGGGCCGGGACTAGCGGGATCAATGAGGTACAATGAGCAGTTCTTC